This T cell receptor beta chain was obtained from a study of shared clonotypes between healthy human individuals. This clone came up once. Only in-frame clones appear in the TCRdb table, and some are missing; sequencing was by immunoSEQ multiplex PCR. In the table there are roughly 2.6 million clones, about 92% of which are singletons. The clonotype was recovered from a man between 18 and 29 years old in good health. The specimen was naive CD4+ T cells sorted from blood. Subset denoted: CD45RA+ positively selected.

CDR3 nucleotide sequence: TGTGCCAGCAGCGTAGCCTCTACCAGCACTGAAGCTTTCTTT. Its protein is CASSVASTSTEAFF. This chain connects TRBV9 to TRBJ1-1; D not resolved. This CDR3 has 14 amino acids. V shed 0 bases and J shed 4 bases, with 10 bases lying between them. CDR1 is SGDLS and CDR2 is YYNGEE in the germline V gene.